Here is one T cell receptor (beta chain) with its context. What it recognizes is unknown. Germline CDR1 SGHTA, CDR2 FQGNSA. The CDR3 totals 15 residues. This sample was included in a study of T cells expressing NK-cell markers. Overall study: Beta-chain profiling covered CD3+CD56+NKG2C+, CD3+CD56+NKG2C- and CD3+CD56-NKG2C+ sorted subsets. The eight sequenced donors comprised seven who were HCMV-seropositive and one who was seronegative. Study-wide findings and caveats: In about six donors, dominant NKG2C+ clonotypes were about 1.0-8% of CD8+ T cells.

TCRdb derives one entry per CDR3 protein from the 5' RACE reads, leaving out DNA. With roughly 390,000 distinct CDR3 sequences in the sample, the ten largest clones hold under 6.5%. This sequence was found in a man aged 18-70 years in good health. This chain joins TRBV7-2 and TRBJ1-2; no DNA is available, so the TRBD1 call from TCRdb remains unchecked. The sample was blood T cells: a sorted CD56 or NKG2C T cell subset, CD4+ or CD8+ T cells, or bulk PBMC T cells (not recorded which). The CDR3 region is CASSLVLDRVSGYTF.